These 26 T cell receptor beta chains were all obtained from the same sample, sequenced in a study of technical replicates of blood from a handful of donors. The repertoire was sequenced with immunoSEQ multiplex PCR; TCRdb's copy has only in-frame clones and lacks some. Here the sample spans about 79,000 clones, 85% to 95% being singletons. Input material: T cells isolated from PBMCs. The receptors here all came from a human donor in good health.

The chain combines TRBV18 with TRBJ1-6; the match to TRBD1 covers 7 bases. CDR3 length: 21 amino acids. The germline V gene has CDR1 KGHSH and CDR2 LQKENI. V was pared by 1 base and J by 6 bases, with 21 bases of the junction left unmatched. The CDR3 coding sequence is TGTGCCAGCTCACCACGGACGGGCTACTGGGACAGCCAAAGGGGTAATTCACCCCTCCACTTT. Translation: CASSPRTGYWDSQRGNSPLHF.

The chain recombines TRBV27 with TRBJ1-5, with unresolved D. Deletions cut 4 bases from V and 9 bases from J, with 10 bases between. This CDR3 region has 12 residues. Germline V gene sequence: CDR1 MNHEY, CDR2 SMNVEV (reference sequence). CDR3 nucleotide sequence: TGTGCCAGCAGTTCGGGGATTGGGCCCCAGCATTTT. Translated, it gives CASSSGIGPQHF.

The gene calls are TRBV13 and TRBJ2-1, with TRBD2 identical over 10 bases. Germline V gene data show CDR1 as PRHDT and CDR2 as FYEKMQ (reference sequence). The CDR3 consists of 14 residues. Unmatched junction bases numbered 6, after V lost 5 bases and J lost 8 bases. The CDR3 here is CASSLLAGGHEQFF. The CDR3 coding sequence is TGTGCCAGCAGCCTGTTAGCGGGGGGCCATGAGCAGTTCTTC.

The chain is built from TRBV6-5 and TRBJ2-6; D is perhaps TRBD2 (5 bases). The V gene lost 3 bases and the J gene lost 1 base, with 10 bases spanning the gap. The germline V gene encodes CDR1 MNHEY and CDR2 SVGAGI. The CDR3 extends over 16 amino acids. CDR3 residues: CASSYAGGSGANVLTF. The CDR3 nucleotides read TGTGCCAGCAGTTATGCAGGAGGTTCTGGGGCCAACGTCCTGACTTTC.

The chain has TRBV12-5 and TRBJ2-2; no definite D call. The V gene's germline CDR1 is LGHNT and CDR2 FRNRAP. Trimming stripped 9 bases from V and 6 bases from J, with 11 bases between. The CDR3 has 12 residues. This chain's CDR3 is CASALMAGELFF. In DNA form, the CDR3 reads TGTGCTAGCGCGTTAATGGCCGGGGAGCTGTTTTTT.

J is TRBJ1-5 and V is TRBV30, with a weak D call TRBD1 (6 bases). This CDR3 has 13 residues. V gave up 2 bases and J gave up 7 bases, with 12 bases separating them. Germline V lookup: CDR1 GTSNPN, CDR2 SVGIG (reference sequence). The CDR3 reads CAWSHRVGQPQHF. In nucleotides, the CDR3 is TGTGCCTGGAGTCACAGGGTAGGCCAGCCCCAGCATTTT.

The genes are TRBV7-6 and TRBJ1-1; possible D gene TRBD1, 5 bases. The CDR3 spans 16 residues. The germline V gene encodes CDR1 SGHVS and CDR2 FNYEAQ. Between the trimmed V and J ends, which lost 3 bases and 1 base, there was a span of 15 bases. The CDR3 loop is CASSFRSPGRNTEAFF. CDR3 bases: TGTGCCAGCAGCTTTAGGTCTCCAGGGCGGAACACTGAAGCTTTCTTT.

The CDR3 here is CASRSTMGNEQFF. CDR3 sequence (DNA): TGTGCCAGCAGGTCAACTATGGGCAATGAGCAGTTCTTC. This chain connects TRBV5-4 to TRBJ2-1; unclear D gene. The CDR3 has 13 amino acids. The germline gives CDR1 SGHNT, CDR2 YYREEE (reference sequence). V was cut by 5 bases and J by 6 bases, with 12 bases left in between.

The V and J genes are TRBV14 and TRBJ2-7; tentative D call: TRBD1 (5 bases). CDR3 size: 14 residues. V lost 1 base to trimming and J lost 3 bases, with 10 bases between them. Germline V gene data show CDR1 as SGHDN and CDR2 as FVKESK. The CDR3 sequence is CASSQGKGIYEQYF. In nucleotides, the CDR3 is TGTGCCAGCAGCCAAGGGAAGGGGATCTACGAGCAGTACTTC.

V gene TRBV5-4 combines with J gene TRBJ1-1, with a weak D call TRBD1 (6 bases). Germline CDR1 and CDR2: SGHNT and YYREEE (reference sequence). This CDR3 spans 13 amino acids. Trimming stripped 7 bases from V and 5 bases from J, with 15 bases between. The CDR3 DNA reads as TGTGCCAGCGCCCTCTATCAGGGGACTGAAGCTTTCTTT. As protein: CASALYQGTEAFF.

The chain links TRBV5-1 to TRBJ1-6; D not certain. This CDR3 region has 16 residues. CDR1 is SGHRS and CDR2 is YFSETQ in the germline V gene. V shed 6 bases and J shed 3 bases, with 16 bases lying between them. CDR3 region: CASTREAHGYNSPLHF. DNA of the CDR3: TGCGCCAGCACCCGGGAGGCCCATGGCTATAATTCACCCCTCCACTTT.

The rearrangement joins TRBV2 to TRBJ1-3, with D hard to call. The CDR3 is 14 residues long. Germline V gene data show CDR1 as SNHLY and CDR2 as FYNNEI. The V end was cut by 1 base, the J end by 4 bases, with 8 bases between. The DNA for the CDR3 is TGTGCCAGCAGTGAAGGCCCGAGGGGAAACACCATATATTTT. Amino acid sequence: CASSEGPRGNTIYF.

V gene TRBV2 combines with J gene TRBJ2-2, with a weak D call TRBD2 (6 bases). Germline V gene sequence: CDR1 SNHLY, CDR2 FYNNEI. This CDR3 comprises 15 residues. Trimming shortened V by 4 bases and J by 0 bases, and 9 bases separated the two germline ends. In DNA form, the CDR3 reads TGTGCCAGCAGTGGTCTAGCGCCGAACACCGGGGAGCTGTTTTTT. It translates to CASSGLAPNTGELFF.

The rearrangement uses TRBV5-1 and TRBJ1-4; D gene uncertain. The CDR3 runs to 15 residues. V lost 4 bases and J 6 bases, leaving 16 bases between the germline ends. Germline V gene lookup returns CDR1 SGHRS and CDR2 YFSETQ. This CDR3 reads CASSRRGADDEKLFF. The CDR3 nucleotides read TGCGCCAGCAGCCGCCGGGGTGCTGACGATGAAAAACTGTTTTTT.

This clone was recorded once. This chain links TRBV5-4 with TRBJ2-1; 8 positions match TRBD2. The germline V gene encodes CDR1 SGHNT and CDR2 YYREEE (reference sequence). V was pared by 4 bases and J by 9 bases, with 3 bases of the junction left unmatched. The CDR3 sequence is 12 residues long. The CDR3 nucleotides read TGTGCCAGCAGCATGAGCGGGGGTGAGCAGTTCTTC. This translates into CASSMSGGEQFF. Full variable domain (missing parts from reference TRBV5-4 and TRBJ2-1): ETGVTQSPTHLIKTRGQQVTLRCSSQSGHNTVSWYQQALGQGPQFIFQYYREEENGRGNFPPRFSGLQFPNYSSELNVNALELDDSALYLCASSMSGGEQFFGPGTRLTVL.

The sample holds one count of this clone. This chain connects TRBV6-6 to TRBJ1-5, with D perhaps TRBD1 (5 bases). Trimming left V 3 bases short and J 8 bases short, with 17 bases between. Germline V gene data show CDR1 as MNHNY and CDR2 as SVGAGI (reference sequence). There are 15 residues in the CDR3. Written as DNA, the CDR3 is TGTGCCAGCAGTTATGGGACTTCGGGGCGGGAGCCCCAGCATTTT. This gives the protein CASSYGTSGREPQHF.

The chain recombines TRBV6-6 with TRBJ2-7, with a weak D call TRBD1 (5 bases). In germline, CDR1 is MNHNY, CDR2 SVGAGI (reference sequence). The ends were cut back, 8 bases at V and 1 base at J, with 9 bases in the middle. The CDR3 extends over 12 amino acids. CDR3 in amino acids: CASLGHSYEQYF. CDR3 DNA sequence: TGTGCCAGCTTGGGGCATTCCTACGAGCAGTACTTC.

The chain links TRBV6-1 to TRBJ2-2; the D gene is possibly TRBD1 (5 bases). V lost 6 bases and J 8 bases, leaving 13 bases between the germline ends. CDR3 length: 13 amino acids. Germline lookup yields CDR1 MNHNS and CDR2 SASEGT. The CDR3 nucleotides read TGTGCCAGCAGACAGGTTAATGAGGGGGAGCTGTTTTTT. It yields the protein CASRQVNEGELFF.

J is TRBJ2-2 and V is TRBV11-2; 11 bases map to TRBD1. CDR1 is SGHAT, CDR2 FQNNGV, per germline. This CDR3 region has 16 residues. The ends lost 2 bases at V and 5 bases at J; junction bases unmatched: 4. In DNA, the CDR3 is TGTGCCAGCAGCTTATCGGGACAGGGGGGTACCGGGGAGCTGTTTTTT. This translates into CASSLSGQGGTGELFF. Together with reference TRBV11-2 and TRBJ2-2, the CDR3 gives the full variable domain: EAGVAQSPRYKIIEKRQSVAFWCNPISGHATLYWYQQILGQGPKLLIQFQNNGVVDDSQLPKDRFSAERLKGVDSTLKIQPAKLEDSAVYLCASSLSGQGGTGELFFGEGSRLTVL.

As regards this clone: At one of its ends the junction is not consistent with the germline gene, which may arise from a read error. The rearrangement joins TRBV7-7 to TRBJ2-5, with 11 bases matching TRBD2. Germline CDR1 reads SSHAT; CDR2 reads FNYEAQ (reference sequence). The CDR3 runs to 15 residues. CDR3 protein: CASSFGTSGQETQYF. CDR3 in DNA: TGTGCTAGCAGCTTTGGGACTAGCGGTCAAGAGACCCAGTACTTC.

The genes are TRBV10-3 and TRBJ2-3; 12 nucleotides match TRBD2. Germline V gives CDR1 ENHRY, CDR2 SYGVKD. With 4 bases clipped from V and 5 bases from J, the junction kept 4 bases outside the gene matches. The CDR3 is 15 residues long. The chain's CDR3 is CAISGLAGAQDTQYF. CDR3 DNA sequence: TGTGCCATCAGTGGACTAGCGGGAGCCCAAGATACGCAGTATTTT.

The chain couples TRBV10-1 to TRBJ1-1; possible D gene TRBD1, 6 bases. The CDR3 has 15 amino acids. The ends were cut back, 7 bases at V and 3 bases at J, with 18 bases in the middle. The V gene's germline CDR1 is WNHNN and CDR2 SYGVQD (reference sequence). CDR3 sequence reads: CASTSTRTEDTEAFF. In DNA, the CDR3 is TGCGCCAGCACCTCGACCAGGACAGAGGACACTGAAGCTTTCTTT.

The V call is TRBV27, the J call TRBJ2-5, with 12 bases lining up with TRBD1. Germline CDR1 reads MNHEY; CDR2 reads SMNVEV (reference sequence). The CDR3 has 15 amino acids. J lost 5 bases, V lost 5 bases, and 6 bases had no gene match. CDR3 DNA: TGTGCCAGCAGTGTCCGGGACAGGGGGCGGGAGACCCAGTACTTC. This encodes CASSVRDRGRETQYF.

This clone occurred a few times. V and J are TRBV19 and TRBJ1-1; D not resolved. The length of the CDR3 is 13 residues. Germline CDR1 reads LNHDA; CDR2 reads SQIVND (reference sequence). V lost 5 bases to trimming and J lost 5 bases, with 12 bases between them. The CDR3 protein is CASSAGMSTEAFF. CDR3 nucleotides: TGTGCCAGTAGTGCGGGGATGAGTACTGAAGCTTTCTTT.

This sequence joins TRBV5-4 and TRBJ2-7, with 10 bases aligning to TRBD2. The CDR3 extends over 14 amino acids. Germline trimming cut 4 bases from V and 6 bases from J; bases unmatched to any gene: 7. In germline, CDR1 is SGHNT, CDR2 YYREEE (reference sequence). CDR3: CASSQRGGVGEQYF. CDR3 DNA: TGTGCCAGCAGCCAGCGGGGGGGCGTGGGCGAGCAGTACTTC.

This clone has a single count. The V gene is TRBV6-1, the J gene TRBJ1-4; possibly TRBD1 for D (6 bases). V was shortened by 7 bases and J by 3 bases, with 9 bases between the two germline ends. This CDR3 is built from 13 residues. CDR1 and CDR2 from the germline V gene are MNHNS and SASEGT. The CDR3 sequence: CASNRAPNEKLFF. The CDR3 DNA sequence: TGTGCCAGCAACAGGGCTCCTAATGAAAAACTGTTTTTT.